This T cell receptor beta chain is drawn from a study of blood T cell repertoires in COVID-19. Study-level information: Spain, Italy and the United States supplied samples that represented acute and convalescent COVID-19. Sources were T cells, B-cell-depleted T cells, or PBMCs; the material itself was cDNA or gDNA.

Recruited during active infection, patients (from Seattle) were subsequently followed longitudinally. As processed by the authors: Amplifying reference gene primers gave estimates of nucleated cell counts. Clones were read by immunoSEQ multiplex PCR, and TCRdb kept only the in-frame ones, dropping some. V, J and clone size are those of that table, while D and trimming were read from the DNA. In the table there are hundreds of thousands of clones, 75% to 90% of which are singletons. CDR3 length equals 15 residues. V shed 5 bases and J 0 bases; nucleotides not matched to a gene: 7. Germline V gives CDR1 MNHEY, CDR2 SVGAGI.

This receptor was obtained from a woman in her sixties or seventies with COVID-19, enrolled during active disease. The sample consisted of peripheral blood. This chain uses TRBV6-5 with TRBJ2-7; 7 positions agree with TRBD2. As DNA, the CDR3 is TGTGCCAGCAGTCCTCAGCGGGGCGGCTCCTACGAGCAGTACTTC. It is translated as CASSPQRGGSYEQYF.